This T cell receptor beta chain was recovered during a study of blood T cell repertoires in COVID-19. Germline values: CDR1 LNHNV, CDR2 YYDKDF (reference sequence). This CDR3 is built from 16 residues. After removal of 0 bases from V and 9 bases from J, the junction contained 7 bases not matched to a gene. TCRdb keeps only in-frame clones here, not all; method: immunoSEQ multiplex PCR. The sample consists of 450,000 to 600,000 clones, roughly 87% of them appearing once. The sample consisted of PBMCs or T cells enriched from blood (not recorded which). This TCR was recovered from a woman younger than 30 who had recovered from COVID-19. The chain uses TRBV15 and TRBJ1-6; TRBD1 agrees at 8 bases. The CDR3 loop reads CATSRDKDRDGSPLHF. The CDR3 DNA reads TGTGCCACCAGCAGAGATAAGGACAGGGACGGTTCACCCCTCCACTTT. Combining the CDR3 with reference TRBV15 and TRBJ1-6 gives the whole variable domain DAMVIQNPRYQVTQFGKPVTLSCSQTLNHNVMYWYQQKSSQAPKLLFHYYDKDFNNEADTPDNFQSRRPNTSFCFLDIRSPGLGDTAMYLCATSRDKDRDGSPLHFGNGTRLTVT.